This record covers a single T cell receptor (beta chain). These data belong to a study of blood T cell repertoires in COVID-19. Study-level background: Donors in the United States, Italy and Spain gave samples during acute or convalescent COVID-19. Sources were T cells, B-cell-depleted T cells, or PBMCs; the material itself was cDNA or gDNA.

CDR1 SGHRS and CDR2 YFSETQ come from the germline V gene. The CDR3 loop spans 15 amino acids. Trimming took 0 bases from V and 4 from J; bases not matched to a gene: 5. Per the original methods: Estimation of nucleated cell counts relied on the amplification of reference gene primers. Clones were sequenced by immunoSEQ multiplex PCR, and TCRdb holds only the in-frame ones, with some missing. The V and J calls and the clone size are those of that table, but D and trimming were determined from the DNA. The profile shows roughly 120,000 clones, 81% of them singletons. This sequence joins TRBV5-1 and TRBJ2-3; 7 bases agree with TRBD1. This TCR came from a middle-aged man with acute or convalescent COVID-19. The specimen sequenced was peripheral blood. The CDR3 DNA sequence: TGCGCCAGCAGCTTGGAGGGGGCTTTGCCAGATACGCAGTATTTT. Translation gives CASSLEGALPDTQYF.